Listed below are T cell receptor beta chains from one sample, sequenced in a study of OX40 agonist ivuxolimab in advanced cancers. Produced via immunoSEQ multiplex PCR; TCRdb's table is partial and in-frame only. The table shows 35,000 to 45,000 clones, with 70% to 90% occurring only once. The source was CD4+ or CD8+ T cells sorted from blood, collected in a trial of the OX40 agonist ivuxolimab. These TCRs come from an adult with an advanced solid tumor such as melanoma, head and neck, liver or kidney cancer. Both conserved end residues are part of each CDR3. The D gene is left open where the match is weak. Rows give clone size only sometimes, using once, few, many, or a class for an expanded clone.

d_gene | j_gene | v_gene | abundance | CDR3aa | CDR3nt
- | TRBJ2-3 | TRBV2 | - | CASSLNGGGTDTQYF | TGTGCCAGCAGTTTAAACGGAGGGGGCACAGATACGCAGTATTTT
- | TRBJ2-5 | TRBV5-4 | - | CASSLDIPDETQYF | TGTGCCAGCAGCTTGGATATACCGGACGAGACCCAGTACTTC
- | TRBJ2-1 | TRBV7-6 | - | CASSLLSGGRDEQFF | TGTGCCAGCAGCTTACTGTCCGGGGGCAGGGATGAGCAGTTCTTC
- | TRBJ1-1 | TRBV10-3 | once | CATRTVNVAFF | TGTGCCACCCGGACAGTGAATGTAGCTTTCTTT
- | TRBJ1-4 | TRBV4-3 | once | CASSQEMGSREKLFF | TGCGCCAGCAGCCAAGAAATGGGAAGCCGTGAAAAACTGTTTTTT
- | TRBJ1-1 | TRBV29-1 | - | CSVDLGWHTEAFF | TGCAGCGTTGACTTGGGGTGGCACACTGAAGCTTTCTTT
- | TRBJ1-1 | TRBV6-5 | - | CASRKGGFTEAFF | TGTGCCAGCAGGAAGGGAGGATTTACTGAAGCTTTCTTT
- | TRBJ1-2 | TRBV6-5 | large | CASSPKTGAAYGYTF | TGTGCCAGCAGCCCAAAAACCGGGGCCGCCTATGGCTACACCTTC
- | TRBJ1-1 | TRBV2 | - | CASSGALYEAFF | TGTGCCAGCAGTGGGGCCCTGTATGAAGCTTTCTTT
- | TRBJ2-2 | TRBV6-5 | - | CASSYSRGVGTGELFF | TGTGCCAGCAGTTACTCACGGGGAGTGGGCACCGGGGAGCTGTTTTTT
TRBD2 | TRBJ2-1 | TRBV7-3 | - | CASSISGGALDEQFF | TGTGCCAGCAGCATTAGCGGGGGGGCCCTCGATGAGCAGTTCTTC
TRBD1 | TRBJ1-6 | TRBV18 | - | CASSPPGQGAYNSPLHF | TGTGCCAGCTCACCCCCTGGACAGGGAGCCTATAATTCACCCCTCCACTTT
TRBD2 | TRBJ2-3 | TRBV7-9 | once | CASSFRAGGIGTDTQYF | TGTGCCAGCAGCTTCCGGGCGGGGGGGATTGGGACAGATACGCAGTATTTT
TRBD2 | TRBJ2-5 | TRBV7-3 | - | CASSPGVAGEETQYF | TGTGCCAGCAGCCCCGGGGTAGCGGGGGAAGAGACCCAGTACTTC
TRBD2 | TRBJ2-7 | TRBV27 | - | CASSPTGGAATLEQYF | TGTGCCAGCAGTCCCACGGGGGGGGCGGCAACTCTCGAGCAGTACTTC
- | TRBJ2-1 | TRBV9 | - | CASSVDGGANNEQFF | TGTGCCAGCAGCGTAGATGGGGGGGCGAACAATGAGCAGTTCTTC
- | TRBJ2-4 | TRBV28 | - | CASSSRPRAKNIQYF | TGTGCCAGCAGTTCGCGACCTCGGGCCAAAAACATTCAGTACTTC